This entry features one T cell receptor (beta chain) sequence. This sample is drawn from a study of shared clonotypes between healthy human individuals. Naive CD8 cells lacked CD45RO and underwent positive selection for CCR7, leaving out terminally differentiated effector memory CD45RA+ cells. Donors included only healthy HIV-negative adults lacking recent acute infections or vaccinations. Only in-frame clones appear in the TCRdb table, and some are missing; sequencing was by immunoSEQ multiplex PCR. The sample has about 2.1 million clones, 90% to 95% seen once. The length of the CDR3 is 14 residues. The trim removed 6 bases at V and 3 bases at J, leaving 7 bases unmatched. Germline CDR1 MNHEY, CDR2 SMNVEV (reference sequence).

The V and J genes are TRBV27 and TRBJ1-2; TRBD1 matches at 7 bases. This TCR was sampled from a young man in good health. Some clones in this sample may be carry-over from other donors' samples. The sample consisted of naive CD8+ T cells from PBMCs. CDR3: CASRNTGTDYGYTF. The DNA for the CDR3 is TGTGCCAGCAGAAACACCGGGACAGACTATGGCTACACCTTC.